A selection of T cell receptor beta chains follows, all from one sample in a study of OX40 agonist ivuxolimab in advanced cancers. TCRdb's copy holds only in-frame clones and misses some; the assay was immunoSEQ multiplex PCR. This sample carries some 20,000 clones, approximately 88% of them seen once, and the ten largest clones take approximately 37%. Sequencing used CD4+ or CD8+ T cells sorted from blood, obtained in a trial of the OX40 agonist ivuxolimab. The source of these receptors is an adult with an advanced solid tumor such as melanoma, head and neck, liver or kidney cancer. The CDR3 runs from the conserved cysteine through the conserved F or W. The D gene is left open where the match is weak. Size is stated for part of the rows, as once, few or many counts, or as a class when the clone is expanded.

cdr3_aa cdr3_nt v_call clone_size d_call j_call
CASSLFPSGQGFGEQYF TGTGCCAGCAGCTTATTCCCCTCAGGACAGGGGTTTGGCGAGCAGTACTTC TRBV7-2 - TRBD1 TRBJ2-7
CASSETTGSKNIQYF TGCGCCAGCAGTGAGACCACCGGGTCCAAAAACATTCAGTACTTC TRBV10-1 - - TRBJ2-4
CASSPGGETQYF TGTGCCAGCAGCCCAGGTGGGGAGACCCAGTACTTC TRBV9 once - TRBJ2-5
CASAGSNQPQHF TGTGCCAGCGCTGGGAGCAATCAGCCCCAGCATTTT TRBV7-8 - - TRBJ1-5
CASSFRSGRAANTIDTQYF TGTGCCAGCAGCTTCCGTAGCGGGAGGGCCGCGAACACCATAGATACGCAGTATTTT TRBV7-9 - TRBD2 TRBJ2-3
CASSLGLQGHYGYTF TGTGCCAGCAGCTTAGGTCTCCAGGGGCACTATGGCTACACCTTC TRBV13 - - TRBJ1-2
CASSSGTSGAPYNEQFF TGTGCCAGCAGCTCCGGGACTAGCGGGGCCCCCTACAATGAGCAGTTCTTC TRBV11-3 - TRBD2 TRBJ2-1
CASSVAPGDRGPEAFF TGTGCCAGCAGCGTAGCCCCTGGGGACAGGGGACCCGAAGCTTTCTTT TRBV9 - TRBD1 TRBJ1-1
CASSGGRPTDTQYF TGCGCCAGCAGCGGAGGGCGGCCCACAGATACGCAGTATTTT TRBV5-1 - - TRBJ2-3
CSVRDRAVNQPQHF TGCAGCGTTCGGGACAGGGCGGTCAATCAGCCCCAGCATTTT TRBV29-1 - TRBD1 TRBJ1-5
CASSLEEGSTEAFF TGTGCCAGCAGCTTAGAGGAGGGGAGCACTGAAGCTTTCTTT TRBV11-2 - - TRBJ1-1
CASILGPGNEQFF TGTGCCAGCATCCTCGGACCGGGCAATGAGCAGTTCTTC TRBV27 - - TRBJ2-1
CASSPDFSYNSPLHF TGCGCCAGCAGCCCAGACTTTTCCTATAATTCACCCCTCCACTTT TRBV5-1 once - TRBJ1-6
CASSLVGEMNTEAFF TGTGCCAGCAGCTTAGTTGGGGAAATGAACACTGAAGCTTTCTTT TRBV13 - - TRBJ1-1
CASSLGGLDNEQFF TGTGCCAGCAGCTTAGGGGGACTCGACAATGAGCAGTTCTTC TRBV13 - - TRBJ2-1
CASSWDTAATEAFF TGTGCCAGTAGTTGGGACACAGCGGCCACTGAAGCTTTCTTT TRBV19 - - TRBJ1-1
CASSVGPGTGNQPQHF TGTGCCAGCAGCGTAGGGCCGGGGACAGGCAATCAGCCCCAGCATTTT TRBV9 - TRBD1 TRBJ1-5
CASSLIRTRGDTQYF TGTGCCAGCAGCTTAATCCGGACTAGAGGAGATACGCAGTATTTT TRBV7-3 - TRBD2 TRBJ2-3
CASSLGHPANYGYTF TGTGCCAGCAGCTTGGGACACCCAGCTAACTATGGCTACACCTTC TRBV5-6 once - TRBJ1-2
CASSTGPGDEKLFF TGTGCCAGCAGCACGGGTCCTGGGGATGAAAAACTGTTTTTT TRBV5-4 - - TRBJ1-4
CASSVGAGVYEQYF TGTGCCAGCAGCGTAGGAGCGGGAGTATACGAGCAGTACTTC TRBV9 - TRBD2 TRBJ2-7
CASRGLSPYNEQFF TGTGCCAGCAGGGGACTTTCTCCCTACAATGAGCAGTTCTTC TRBV25-1 - - TRBJ2-1
CASGDSYTEAFF TGCGCCAGCGGGGACAGCTACACTGAAGCTTTCTTT TRBV10-2 - TRBD1 TRBJ1-1
CSVAGQGSNYGYTF TGCAGCGTTGCTGGACAGGGGAGTAACTATGGCTACACCTTC TRBV29-1 - TRBD1 TRBJ1-2
CATSRDRGETQYF TGTGCCACCAGCAGGGACAGGGGTGAGACCCAGTACTTC TRBV15 few TRBD1 TRBJ2-5
CASSSSRADTQYF TGTGCCAGCAGTTCCTCCAGAGCAGATACGCAGTATTTT TRBV27 - - TRBJ2-3
CASVPGRTYQETQYF TGTGCCAGCGTCCCGGGACGGACGTACCAAGAGACCCAGTACTTC TRBV9 - - TRBJ2-5
CASSSWRDEQYF TGTGCCAGCAGCTCGTGGCGCGACGAGCAGTACTTC TRBV7-9 once - TRBJ2-7
CASSESSYEQYF TGCGCCAGCAGTGAGAGTAGCTACGAGCAGTACTTC TRBV10-2 - - TRBJ2-7
CASRKDSKEETQYF TGTGCCAGCAGGAAGGACAGCAAGGAAGAGACCCAGTACTTC TRBV7-9 medium-sized - TRBJ2-5
CASSLLAGGDIQYF TGTGCCAGCAGTCTCTTAGCGGGGGGCGACATTCAGTACTTC TRBV27 - TRBD2 TRBJ2-4
CASSPSGEAYEQYF TGTGCCAGCAGCCCGAGCGGGGAGGCCTACGAGCAGTACTTC TRBV7-6 few TRBD2 TRBJ2-7
CASNLVPGSNQPQHF TGTGCCAGCAACCTAGTCCCGGGGAGCAATCAGCCCCAGCATTTT TRBV27 - - TRBJ1-5
CASSYAENTGELFF TGTGCCAGCAGTTACGCCGAAAACACCGGGGAGCTGTTTTTT TRBV6-5 - - TRBJ2-2
CASSQGADMAQNIQYF TGCGCCAGCAGCCAAGGGGCGGACATGGCCCAAAACATTCAGTACTTC TRBV4-1 large - TRBJ2-4
CAWSGPYEQYF TGTGCCTGGAGTGGCCCCTACGAGCAGTACTTC TRBV30 large - TRBJ2-7
CASSLLWTDYGYTF TGTGCCAGTAGCCTCCTTTGGACAGACTATGGCTACACCTTC TRBV19 - - TRBJ1-2
CASSDEGLARTDTQYF TGTGCCAGCAGTGACGAAGGACTAGCGCGCACAGATACGCAGTATTTT TRBV6-4 - TRBD2 TRBJ2-3
CASSDGFPPEAFF TGTGCCAGCAGCGACGGATTCCCCCCTGAAGCTTTCTTT TRBV7-2 - - TRBJ1-1
CASRDREARSEQYF TGTGCCAGTAGAGACAGGGAGGCTCGAAGTGAGCAGTACTTC TRBV19 - - TRBJ2-7
CASSSGTGVANEQFF TGTGCCAGCAGTTCCGGGACAGGGGTCGCCAATGAGCAGTTCTTC TRBV27 once TRBD1 TRBJ2-1
CASSAVTDTQYF TGTGCCAGCAGCGCAGTCACAGATACGCAGTATTTT TRBV9 - - TRBJ2-3
CASSQDRGDSPLHF TGTGCCAGCAGCCAGGACAGGGGGGATTCACCCCTCCACTTT TRBV4-2 few TRBD1 TRBJ1-6
CASSFRKRGADTQYF TGTGCCAGCAGCTTTCGGAAGAGGGGGGCAGATACGCAGTATTTT TRBV6-5 - - TRBJ2-3
CASSLGSGEQYF TGTGCCAGCAGCTTAGGGTCAGGCGAGCAGTACTTC TRBV11-3 - - TRBJ2-7
CASSPGPSGGPSGANVLTF TGTGCCAGCAGCCCAGGTCCTAGCGGGGGGCCCTCTGGGGCCAACGTCCTGACTTTC TRBV7-3 few TRBD2 TRBJ2-6
CARTTGYAEKLFF TGTGCCAGAACGACAGGGTACGCTGAAAAACTGTTTTTT TRBV5-3 - TRBD1 TRBJ1-4
CARSSLTRGGETQYF TGTGCCAGAAGCTCGTTGACAAGAGGGGGTGAGACCCAGTACTTC TRBV5-3 - - TRBJ2-5
CASSPHPGSTDTQYF TGTGCCAGCAGCCCTCACCCAGGGTCGACAGATACGCAGTATTTT TRBV9 - - TRBJ2-3
CASSVVVGAETQYF TGTGCCAGCAGCGTAGTGGTGGGAGCGGAGACCCAGTACTTC TRBV9 - - TRBJ2-5
CASSQRGNYNEQFF TGTGCCAGCAGCCAGAGGGGGAATTACAATGAGCAGTTCTTC TRBV11-2 - - TRBJ2-1
CASIQGTGVNTEAFF TGTGCCAGCATCCAGGGGACAGGGGTTAACACTGAAGCTTTCTTT TRBV7-9 - TRBD1 TRBJ1-1
CAISERGRSTDTQYF TGTGCCATCAGTGAGAGGGGGCGCAGCACAGATACGCAGTATTTT TRBV10-3 - TRBD1 TRBJ2-3